Each of the 20 T cell receptor beta chains below was sequenced from the same sample in a study of CXCR3-negative and CXCR3-positive naive CD8 T cells. Antigens of these TCRs are unknown. UMI labels and 5' RACE were used to prepare the TRB cDNA libraries. Using the 5' RACE reads, TCRdb records one entry per CDR3 protein without DNA. Its clone listing holds tens of thousands of distinct CDR3 sequences. Whole-study findings and limits: Relative to CXCR3-negative naive cells, CXCR3-positive naive cells had more hydrophobic TRB CDR3s.

Sequences were obtained from naive CXCR3+ CD8+ T cells from blood. Described subset: CD45RO-CCR7+CD27+CD95- naive CD8+ T cells expressing CXCR3 (TNR3+). These receptors all come from a human donor in good health. Some clones in this sample may be carry-over from other donors' samples.

This chain uses TRBV7-8 with TRBJ1-3. Germline V gene sequence: CDR1 SGHVS, CDR2 FQNEAQ. The length of the CDR3 is 14 residues. CDR3 loop: CASSLVSSGNTIYF.

The CDR3 region is CSVVGGQNYGYTF. V usage is TRBV29-1 and J usage is TRBJ1-2; TCRdb reports TRBD1, a call that lacks DNA to check it against. The CDR3 extends over 13 amino acids. Per germline, CDR1 SQVTM and CDR2 ANQGSEA.

The chain couples TRBV4-3 to TRBJ2-7; TCRdb's D gene call, TRBD1, goes unchecked for lack of DNA. This CDR3 contains 12 residues. Germline lookup yields CDR1 LGHNA and CDR2 YSLEER. The chain's CDR3 is CASSQSDNEQYF.

J is TRBJ2-1 and V is TRBV27; TCRdb lists TRBD2, though no DNA is available to test this call. This CDR3 spans 14 amino acids. The germline gives CDR1 MNHEY, CDR2 SMNVEV (reference sequence). Here the CDR3 reads CASTSSARGREQFF.

The rearrangement joins TRBV7-8 to TRBJ1-1; no DNA is available, so the TRBD1 call from TCRdb remains unchecked. The CDR3 contains 14 residues. Germline CDR1 and CDR2: SGHVS and FQNEAQ. The chain's CDR3 is CASNQGFANTEAFF.

The V gene is TRBV12-3 or TRBV12-4, the J gene TRBJ2-1. The CDR3 contains 15 residues. CDR3: CASSLGSRTYNEQFF.

The chain combines TRBV12-3 or TRBV12-4 with TRBJ2-7; the D call from TCRdb, TRBD1, cannot be confirmed without DNA. The CDR3 is 15 amino acids. CDR3 in amino acids: CASSLGGGGWNEQYF.

The chain is built from TRBV24-1 and TRBJ2-3; without DNA, the TCRdb call of TRBD2 cannot be checked. The germline V gene encodes CDR1 KGHDR and CDR2 SFDVKD. This CDR3 contains 20 residues. The CDR3 is CATSDPKEAGGLPSPDTQYF.

The rearrangement links TRBV6-5 to TRBJ1-2. The length of the CDR3 is 12 residues. Germline CDR1 MNHEY, CDR2 SVGAGI. CDR3 protein: CASSYLGEGYTF.

The CDR3 protein is CASSPQSGWNYEQYF. This rearrangement joins TRBV28 to TRBJ2-7; TCRdb gives TRBD2 as the D gene, but with no DNA this cannot be confirmed. CDR3 size: 15 residues. The germline V gene encodes CDR1 MDHEN and CDR2 SYDVKM.

The genes are TRBV12-3 or TRBV12-4 and TRBJ2-7; lacking DNA, the TRBD2 call made by TCRdb goes unchecked. The length of the CDR3 is 14 residues. The CDR3 sequence is CASGPGLASDEQYF.

This chain connects TRBV4-3 to TRBJ1-1. In germline, CDR1 is LGHNA, CDR2 YSLEER. This CDR3 comprises 14 residues. The CDR3 region is CASSQVSVNTEAFF.

This rearrangement joins TRBV7-3 to TRBJ2-1; checking the TCRdb D call of TRBD2 is not possible without DNA. This CDR3 is built from 14 residues. Germline V gene sequence: CDR1 SGHTA, CDR2 FQGTGA. The CDR3 sequence: CASSAQGGSGEQFF.

The chain joins TRBV21-1 to TRBJ2-4; there is no DNA to check the TCRdb D call of TRBD2. TRBV21-1 is given as a pseudogene. The CDR3 has 17 residues. CDR3 in amino acids: CASSKDRGLATKNIQYF.

This chain connects TRBV20-1 to TRBJ1-6. The CDR3 runs 16 residues. Germline V CDR1 and CDR2: DFQATT, SNEGSKA (reference sequence). CDR3 protein: CSARLLGPDTRSPLHF.

The chain carries TRBV11-2 and TRBJ2-7; TCRdb returns TRBD2, unconfirmable since there is no DNA. Per germline, CDR1 SGHAT and CDR2 FQNNGV. CDR3 length: 16 residues. The CDR3: CASSLALWGPSSEQYF.

V and J are TRBV4-1 and TRBJ2-3; TCRdb's D call of TRBD2 is untestable without DNA. Germline CDR1 is MGHRA and CDR2 is YSYEKL. The CDR3 contains 17 residues. The CDR3 here is CASSQGPLAGDFDTQYF.

The CDR3 is CSARDRSGDYGYTF. This chain uses TRBV20-1 with TRBJ1-2. The CDR3 sequence is 14 residues long. Per germline, CDR1 DFQATT and CDR2 SNEGSKA (reference sequence).

The V call is TRBV7-9, the J call TRBJ2-1; TCRdb returns TRBD1, unconfirmable since there is no DNA. The CDR3 spans 15 residues. Germline CDR1 and CDR2: SEHNR and FQNEAQ (reference sequence). This CDR3 is CASSSMAHLDNEQFF.

This sequence joins TRBV18 and TRBJ2-2. From germline, CDR1 is KGHSH and CDR2 LQKENI. The CDR3 loop spans 12 amino acids. This chain's CDR3 is CASSPPGGELFF.